Below, 21 T cell receptor beta chains from the same sample are listed, as sequenced in a study of PD-1 blockade in classical Hodgkin lymphoma. Relapse after autologous stem cell transplantation occurred in every patient, and brentuximab vedotin exposure varied. TCRdb's copy holds only in-frame clones and misses some; the assay was immunoSEQ multiplex PCR. The table has 110,000 or so clones, about nine tenths seen once. Sequencing was performed on peripheral blood mononuclear cells (PBMCs), taken before the second cycle of nivolumab. These receptors all stem from a human donor with classical Hodgkin lymphoma.

The rearrangement joins TRBV11-2 to TRBJ2-7, with 11 positions matching TRBD1. Trimming cost V 2 bases and J 6 bases; bases outside gene matches: 9. Germline loops: CDR1 SGHAT, CDR2 FQNNGV. The CDR3 extends over 16 amino acids. DNA for the CDR3: TGTGCCAGCAGCTTACGGGACAGGGGGGAAGTGAGCGAGCAGTACTTC. Translating gives CASSLRDRGEVSEQYF.

V gene TRBV30 combines with J gene TRBJ1-4; no clear D. The CDR3 covers 13 residues. Germline CDR1 is GTSNPN and CDR2 is SVGIG (reference sequence). V dropped 5 bases and J dropped 4 bases, with 11 bases sitting between them. The DNA of the CDR3 is TGTGCCTGGTCTCTGGTGGGTAATGAAAAACTGTTTTTT. Its protein is CAWSLVGNEKLFF.

The CDR3 bases are TGTGCCAGCAGCCAAATAGGGTTAAGGGCTGAAGCTTTCTTT. Translated: CASSQIGLRAEAFF. The V and J genes are TRBV6-5 and TRBJ1-1; no clear D. The CDR3 has 14 residues. V was trimmed by 6 bases and J by 6 bases, leaving 17 bases between them. In germline, CDR1 is MNHEY, CDR2 SVGAGI.

The chain links TRBV10-3 to TRBJ2-3, with unresolved D. This CDR3 has 12 amino acids. Germline V gene lookup returns CDR1 ENHRY and CDR2 SYGVKD. V lost 3 bases to trimming and J lost 3 bases, with 4 bases between them. This CDR3 is CAISDGTDTQYF. CDR3 sequence (DNA): TGTGCCATCAGTGATGGTACAGATACGCAGTATTTT.

This clone was counted a single time. This chain connects TRBV10-3 to TRBJ2-2; 7 positions match TRBD2. In germline, CDR1 is ENHRY, CDR2 SYGVKD. The CDR3 contains 16 residues. Trimming took 1 base from V and 6 from J; bases not matched to a gene: 8. This CDR3 reads CAISELAGADPGELFF. The CDR3 nucleotides read TGTGCCATCAGTGAGTTGGCGGGAGCTGATCCCGGGGAGCTGTTTTTT.

This sequence joins TRBV19 and TRBJ2-1; the match to TRBD2 covers 7 bases. Per the germline V gene, CDR1 is LNHDA and CDR2 is SQIVND (reference sequence). The CDR3 runs 14 residues. Germline trimming cut 6 bases from V and 2 bases from J; bases unmatched to any gene: 4. In DNA, the CDR3 is TGTGCCAGTAGCCTAGCGGCCCCCTACAATGAGCAGTTCTTC. Translating it yields CASSLAAPYNEQFF.

For the CDR3, the DNA is TGTGCCAGCAGGCCGATGTCTGAAGCTTTCTTT. This codes for CASRPMSEAFF. The chain carries TRBV2 and TRBJ1-1; D is unresolved. The ends were cut back, 6 bases at V and 6 bases at J, with 8 bases in the middle. The CDR3 runs to 11 residues. In germline, CDR1 is SNHLY, CDR2 FYNNEI.

The rearrangement uses TRBV30 and TRBJ1-2; 7 bases are shared with TRBD1. The CDR3 sequence is 13 residues long. Per the germline V gene, CDR1 is GTSNPN and CDR2 is SVGIG (reference sequence). Germline trimming cut 3 bases from V and 7 bases from J; bases unmatched to any gene: 8. The CDR3 protein is CAWRATGRGGYTF. The CDR3 nucleotides read TGTGCCTGGAGGGCGACAGGGAGAGGTGGCTACACCTTC.

This sequence joins TRBV4-3 and TRBJ2-1; 8 bases are a match to TRBD2. Germline CDR1 is LGHNA and CDR2 is YSLEER. The CDR3 is 18 amino acids. J gave up 1 base and V 0 bases, and 8 bases lay outside the gene matches. The CDR3 sequence is CASSQEFPGGLSYNEQFF. In nucleotides, the CDR3 is TGCGCCAGCAGCCAAGAATTTCCGGGAGGGCTGTCCTACAATGAGCAGTTCTTC.

This chain links TRBV29-1 with TRBJ2-7; possible D gene TRBD1, 6 bases. CDR1 SQVTM and CDR2 ANQGSEA come from the germline V gene. The CDR3 is 14 amino acids. V was pared by 3 bases and J by 1 base, with 13 bases between. The CDR3 region has the DNA TGCAGCGTTGAGGGTACAGGGTGGTCCTACGAGCAGTACTTC. Translation: CSVEGTGWSYEQYF.

This sequence joins TRBV6-1 and TRBJ1-1; tentatively, D is TRBD1 (5 bases). V was shortened by 6 bases and J by 4 bases, with 18 bases between the two germline ends. Looked up from germline, CDR1 is MNHNS and CDR2 is SASEGT. The CDR3 runs 15 residues. The DNA for the CDR3 is TGTGCCAGCAGGGTTGAGGGACGGGGGGGCACTGAAGCTTTCTTT. Translation gives CASRVEGRGGTEAFF.

V gene TRBV6-5 combines with J gene TRBJ2-3, with D perhaps matching TRBD2 (6 bases). V dropped 7 bases and J dropped 0 bases, with 11 bases sitting between them. Germline V gene lookup returns CDR1 MNHEY and CDR2 SVGAGI. The CDR3 sequence is 14 residues long. The CDR3 sequence is CASTERGSTDTQYF. CDR3 sequence (DNA): TGTGCCAGCACGGAACGGGGGAGCACAGATACGCAGTATTTT.

V is TRBV6-6 and J is TRBJ2-1; 12 bases line up with TRBD2. Germline CDR1 is MNHNY and CDR2 is SVGAGI (reference sequence). The CDR3 has 15 residues. The J segment lost 8 bases and the V segment lost 5 bases, leaving 7 bases of the junction unmatched. The CDR3 loop is CASSVSGTSGYEQFF. The CDR3 nucleotides read TGTGCCAGCAGTGTATCCGGGACTAGCGGGTATGAGCAGTTCTTC.

The chain joins TRBV18 to TRBJ1-1; 7 bases line up with TRBD1. Germline V CDR1 and CDR2: KGHSH, LQKENI. This CDR3 contains 12 residues. J was trimmed by 6 bases and V by 3 bases; bases with no gene match: 1. Here the CDR3 DNA reads TGTGCCAGCTCACCCCAGGGGGCTGAAGCTTTCTTT. It codes for CASSPQGAEAFF.

V and J are TRBV19 and TRBJ1-2, with D perhaps matching TRBD1 (5 bases). V lost 5 bases and J 7 bases, leaving 32 bases between the germline ends. From germline, CDR1 is LNHDA and CDR2 SQIVND (reference sequence). CDR3 length equals 19 residues. CDR3 nucleotide sequence: TGTGCCAGTAGTGCGAATCAAGACCCCCTTAGGGGCCGAACTTTTGGCTACACCTTC. Translating gives CASSANQDPLRGRTFGYTF.

The chain recombines TRBV7-2 with TRBJ2-7; TRBD1 might be the D (6 bases). Germline CDR1 is SGHTA and CDR2 is FQGNSA. This CDR3 spans 17 amino acids. V gave up 5 bases and J gave up 5 bases, with 25 bases separating them. Here the CDR3 reads CASSHSPGATMGHEQYF. For the CDR3, the DNA is TGTGCCAGCAGCCACTCCCCAGGGGCAACGATGGGGCACGAGCAGTACTTC.

This chain links TRBV5-1 with TRBJ2-1, with TRBD2 matching over 7 bases. Germline CDR1 SGHRS, CDR2 YFSETQ. The CDR3 loop spans 14 amino acids. J lost 8 bases, V lost 3 bases, and 8 bases had no gene match. CDR3 bases: TGCGCCAGCAGCTCGTCGGCTAGCGGCGATGAGCAGTTCTTC. As protein: CASSSSASGDEQFF.

V is TRBV5-4 and J is TRBJ1-2; D possibly corresponds to TRBD1 (6 bases). Germline lookup yields CDR1 SGHNT and CDR2 YYREEE (reference sequence). V dropped 4 bases and J dropped 7 bases, with 14 bases sitting between them. There are 13 residues in the CDR3. CDR3 DNA: TGTGCCAGCAGCCAAATCGGGACAATTGGCTACACCTTC. Translation: CASSQIGTIGYTF.

The rearrangement links TRBV11-2 to TRBJ2-7, with D hard to call. The CDR3 consists of 12 residues. Trimming removed 5 bases from V and 6 bases from J, with 11 bases in between. Looked up from germline, CDR1 is SGHAT and CDR2 is FQNNGV. CDR3 loop: CASSDFSSEQYF. In nucleotides, the CDR3 is TGTGCCAGCAGCGATTTTTCCAGCGAGCAGTACTTC.

The CDR3 is CASSFTPGLAAGGNYYEQYF. The CDR3 nucleotides are TGCGCCAGCAGCTTCACACCGGGACTAGCGGCAGGAGGGAACTACTACGAGCAGTACTTC. The rearrangement links TRBV5-1 to TRBJ2-7; 11 positions match TRBD2. V shed 2 bases and J 3 bases; nucleotides not matched to a gene: 19. CDR1 is SGHRS and CDR2 is YFSETQ in the germline V gene. The CDR3 consists of 20 residues.

This clone occurred once. This chain connects TRBV18 to TRBJ2-5, with 9 bases aligning to TRBD1. After removal of 5 bases from V and 4 bases from J, the junction contained 5 bases not matched to a gene. The CDR3 contains 14 residues. Germline V gene sequence: CDR1 KGHSH, CDR2 LQKENI. CDR3 DNA sequence: TGTGCCAGCTCATCTGGACAGGGGCGAGAGACCCAGTACTTC. Translation gives CASSSGQGRETQYF.